The clone carrying this T cell receptor beta chain was counted ten times or more. The source of the sample is a study of neurological immune-mediated disorders. CDR3 length: 16 residues. The germline V gene encodes CDR1 SEHNR and CDR2 FQNEAQ (reference sequence). V lost 3 bases and J 0 bases, leaving 11 bases between the germline ends. TCRdb reprocessed the 5' RACE reads via MiXCR and lists one record per CDR3 protein. The sample consists of some 20,000 distinct CDR3 sequences, roughly a tenth of them appearing once. The V call is TRBV7-9, the J call TRBJ2-2; D is ambiguous. The sequencing sample was made of PBMCs. This TCR was recovered from a woman aged 55 to 70 with HTLV-1-associated myelopathy (HAM/TSP). The CDR3 DNA is TGTGCCAGCAGCTTTTTGGGGTTGGCGAACACCGGGGAGCTGTTTTTT. It is translated as CASSFLGLANTGELFF.